This TCR beta chain was found in a study of T cell responses to AZD1222 COVID-19 vaccine. The protocol was immunoSEQ multiplex PCR, while the TCRdb copy is restricted to in-frame clones and leaves out a portion. This table has about 94,000 clones, 85% to 90% appearing once. Study outcomes and limitations: Spike-specific TCR repertoires showed rising breadth and depth after two AZD1222 doses. Clonal diversity may have been underestimated, and the donors were mostly white British, with more females than males.

This clone was observed a handful of times. Its antigen is not known. Germline values: CDR1 SNHLY, CDR2 FYNNEI. The CDR3 is 14 residues long. Trimming at V came to 7 bases and at J to 3 bases, leaving 9 bases not matched to a gene. The clonotype comes from an adult who received the AZD1222 COVID-19 vaccine. Sequenced here: peripheral blood, sampled 28 days after the second AZD1222 dose. The chain recombines TRBV2 with TRBJ2-7; 7 positions match TRBD1. The CDR3 DNA reads as TGTGCCAGCATCCAATCGACAGGGAACTACGAGCAGTACTTC. Translated: CASIQSTGNYEQYF.